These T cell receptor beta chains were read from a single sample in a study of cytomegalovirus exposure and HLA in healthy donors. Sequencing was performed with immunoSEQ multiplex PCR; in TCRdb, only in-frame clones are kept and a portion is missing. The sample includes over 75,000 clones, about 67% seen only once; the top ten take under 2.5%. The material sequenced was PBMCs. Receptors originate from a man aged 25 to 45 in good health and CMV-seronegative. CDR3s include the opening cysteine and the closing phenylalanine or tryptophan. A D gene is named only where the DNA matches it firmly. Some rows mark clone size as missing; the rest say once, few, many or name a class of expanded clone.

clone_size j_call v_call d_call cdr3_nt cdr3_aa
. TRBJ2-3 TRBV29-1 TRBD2 TGCAGCGTTGTATTCGGTAGCGGGAGGGCAGATACGCAGTATTTT CSVVFGSGRADTQYF
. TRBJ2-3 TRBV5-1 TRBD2 TGCGCCAGCAGCTTGGGGCTAGCGGGAGGAAGCACAGATACGCAGTATTTT CASSLGLAGGSTDTQYF
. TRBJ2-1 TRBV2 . TGTGCCAGCAGCGGGGGACGCTACAATGAGCAGTTCTTC CASSGGRYNEQFF
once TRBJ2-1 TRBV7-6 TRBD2 TGTGCCAGCAGCTTGATGACTAGCGGGGGACCCGGAGACTACAATGAGCAGTTCTTC CASSLMTSGGPGDYNEQFF
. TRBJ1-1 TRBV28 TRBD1 TGTGCCAGCAGCTTTGGAAACCGGGACAGGGCCGACGCTTTCTTT CASSFGNRDRADAFF
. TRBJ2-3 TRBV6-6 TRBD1 TGTGCCAGCAGTTACCCGGGACAGGGATTCACAGATACGCAGTATTTT CASSYPGQGFTDTQYF
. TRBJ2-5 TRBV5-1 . TGCGCCAGCAGCTTGGTGAGCGGCCAAGAGACCCAGTACTTC CASSLVSGQETQYF
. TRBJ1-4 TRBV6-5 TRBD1 TGTGCCAGCAGTTCGGTGACAGGGCTTAATGAAAAACTGTTTTTT CASSSVTGLNEKLFF
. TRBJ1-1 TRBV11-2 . TGTGCCAGCAGCCCGCAGCGCGGCGGCACTGAAGCTTTCTTT CASSPQRGGTEAFF
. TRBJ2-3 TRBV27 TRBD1 TGTGCCAGCAGTTTTAGAATGGGGACAGGGGATTTTACGCAGTATTTT CASSFRMGTGDFTQYF
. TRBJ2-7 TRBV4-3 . TGCGCCAGCAGCCAAGAGGGCGACGGAAAGCAGTACTTC CASSQEGDGKQYF
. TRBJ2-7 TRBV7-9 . TGTGCCAGCGCGAGGATGCCCTACGAGCAGTACTTC CASARMPYEQYF
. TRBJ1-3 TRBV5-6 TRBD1 TGTGCCAGCAGCTCCGGGACAGGGGCGACCTACTCTGGAAACACCATATATTTT CASSSGTGATYSGNTIYF
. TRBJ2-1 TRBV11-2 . TGTGCCAGTACTTCTCCGGACTACCCTTCGGGGTACAATGAGCAGTTCTTC CASTSPDYPSGYNEQFF
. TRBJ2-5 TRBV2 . TGTGCCAGCAAACAGGGTGGGGAGACCCAGTACTTC CASKQGGETQYF
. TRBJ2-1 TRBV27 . TGTGCCAGCAGTTTCCCGTCCAGCTCCTACAATGAGCAGTTCTTC CASSFPSSSYNEQFF
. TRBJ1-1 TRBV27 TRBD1 TGTGCCAGCAGTTTATCTCGACAGGGAGTGGAAGCTTTCTTT CASSLSRQGVEAFF
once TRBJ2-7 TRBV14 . TGTGCCAGCAGCCAACAAGACAGGATTTACGAGCAGTACTTC CASSQQDRIYEQYF
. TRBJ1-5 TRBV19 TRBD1 TGTGCCAGTAGTATCGGGACAGGCGTGTATCAGCCCCAGCATTTT CASSIGTGVYQPQHF
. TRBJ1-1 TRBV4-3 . TGCGCCAGCAGCCAAGACGAGGAGAACACTGAAGCTTTCTTT CASSQDEENTEAFF
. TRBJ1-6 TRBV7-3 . TGTGCCAGCAGCTCGGGGGTAGGGAATTCACCCCTCCACTTT CASSSGVGNSPLHF
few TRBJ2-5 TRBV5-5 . TGTGCCAGCAGCTTGGAACCCTCGGGGACCCAGTACTTC CASSLEPSGTQYF
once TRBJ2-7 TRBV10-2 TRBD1 TGCGCCAGCAGTCCTGGGACAGCCTCCTACGAGCAGTACTTC CASSPGTASYEQYF
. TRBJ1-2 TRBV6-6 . TGTGCCAGCAGTTACGAGGCAGCTTATGGCTACACCTTC CASSYEAAYGYTF
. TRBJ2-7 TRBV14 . TGTGCCAGCAGCGCTCAGGGGTCGAGCGAGCAGTACTTC CASSAQGSSEQYF
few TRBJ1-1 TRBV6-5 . TGTGCCAGCAGTCCTCAACAGGGCTCCTCTGAAGCTTTCTTT CASSPQQGSSEAFF
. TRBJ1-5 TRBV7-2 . TGTGCCAGCAGCTCCACCCGCGACAATCAGCCCCAGCATTTT CASSSTRDNQPQHF
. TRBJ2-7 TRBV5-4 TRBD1 TGTGCCAGCAGCTTGATTGGTCGGGACAGGGGAGTAGAGCAGTACTTC CASSLIGRDRGVEQYF
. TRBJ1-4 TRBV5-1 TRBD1 TGCGCCAGCAGCTACCAGGGGGCCGGTGAAAAACTGTTTTTT CASSYQGAGEKLFF
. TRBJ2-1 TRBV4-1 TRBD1 TGCGCCAGCAGCCAAGAGTCTAGGACAGGGGCCAGTGAGCAGTTCTTC CASSQESRTGASEQFF
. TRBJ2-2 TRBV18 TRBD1 TGTGCCAGCTCACCGTTCCCCGGACAGGGCAATAAGAACACCGGGGAGCTGTTTTTT CASSPFPGQGNKNTGELFF
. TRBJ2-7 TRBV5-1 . TGCGCCAGCAGCTTGAAACAGGAAAGCTACGAGCAGTACTTC CASSLKQESYEQYF
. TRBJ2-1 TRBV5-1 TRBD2 TGCGCCAGCAGCTTATTAGCGGGTTCCTACAATGAGCAGTTCTTC CASSLLAGSYNEQFF
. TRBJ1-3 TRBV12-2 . TGTGCAAGTCGCTGGGACAGGGGCGGAAACACCATATATTTT CASRWDRGGNTIYF
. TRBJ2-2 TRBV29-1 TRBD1 TGCAGCGTTGGAATAGGGACAGCCACCGGGGAGCTGTTTTTT CSVGIGTATGELFF
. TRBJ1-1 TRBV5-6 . TGTGCCAGCAGCTTCAGACAGATAAACACTGAAGCTTTCTTT CASSFRQINTEAFF
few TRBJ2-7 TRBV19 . TGTGCCAGTGGGGCCACCTACGAGCAGTACTTC CASGATYEQYF
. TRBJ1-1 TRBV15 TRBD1 TGTGCCACCAGCAGAGATGGGCTACTGACAGGGAAAGCTTTCTTT CATSRDGLLTGKAFF
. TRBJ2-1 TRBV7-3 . TGTGCCAGCAGCTTTGCTTCGAGCTCCTACAATGAGCAGTTCTTC CASSFASSSYNEQFF